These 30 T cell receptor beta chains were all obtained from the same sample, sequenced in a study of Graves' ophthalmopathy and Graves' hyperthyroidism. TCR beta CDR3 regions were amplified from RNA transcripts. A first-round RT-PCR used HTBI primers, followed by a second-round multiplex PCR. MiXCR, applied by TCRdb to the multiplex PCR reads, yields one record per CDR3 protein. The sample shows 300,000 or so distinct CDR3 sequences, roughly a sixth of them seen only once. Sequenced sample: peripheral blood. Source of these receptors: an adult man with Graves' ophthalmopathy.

The CDR3 loop reads CSVEVGYEQYF. The CDR3 DNA reads TGCAGCGTTGAAGTCGGGTACGAGCAGTACTTC. The chain combines TRBV29-1 with TRBJ2-7; no reliable D call. The germline V and J ends were trimmed by 1 base and 4 bases, with 5 bases remaining between them. CDR3 size: 11 residues. CDR1 SQVTM and CDR2 ANQGSEA come from the germline V gene.

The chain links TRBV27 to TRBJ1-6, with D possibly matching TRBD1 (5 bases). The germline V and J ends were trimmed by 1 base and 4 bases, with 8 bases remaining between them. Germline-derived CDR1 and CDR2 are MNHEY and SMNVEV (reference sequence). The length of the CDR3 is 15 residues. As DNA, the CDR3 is TGTGCCAGCAGTTTATGGCAGGGATATAATTCACCCCTCCACTTT. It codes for CASSLWQGYNSPLHF.

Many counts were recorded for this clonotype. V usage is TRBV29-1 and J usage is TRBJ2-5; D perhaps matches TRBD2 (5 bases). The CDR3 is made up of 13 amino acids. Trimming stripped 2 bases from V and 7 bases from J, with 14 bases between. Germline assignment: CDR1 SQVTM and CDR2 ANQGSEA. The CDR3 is CSVESGSSVTQYF. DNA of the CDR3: TGCAGCGTTGAATCGGGATCATCGGTGACCCAGTACTTC.

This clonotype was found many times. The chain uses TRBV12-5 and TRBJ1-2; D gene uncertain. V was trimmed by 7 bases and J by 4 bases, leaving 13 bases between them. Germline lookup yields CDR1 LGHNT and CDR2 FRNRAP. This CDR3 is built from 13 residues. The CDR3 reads CASAKERTYGYTF. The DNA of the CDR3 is TGTGCTAGTGCCAAGGAACGGACCTATGGCTACACCTTC.

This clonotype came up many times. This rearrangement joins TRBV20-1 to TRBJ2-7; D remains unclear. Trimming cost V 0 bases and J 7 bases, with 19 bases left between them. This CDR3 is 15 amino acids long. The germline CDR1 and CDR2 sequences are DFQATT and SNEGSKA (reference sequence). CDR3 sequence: CSARDSRSAVGEQYF. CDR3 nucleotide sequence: TGCAGTGCTAGAGACTCTAGATCCGCCGTCGGGGAGCAGTACTTC.

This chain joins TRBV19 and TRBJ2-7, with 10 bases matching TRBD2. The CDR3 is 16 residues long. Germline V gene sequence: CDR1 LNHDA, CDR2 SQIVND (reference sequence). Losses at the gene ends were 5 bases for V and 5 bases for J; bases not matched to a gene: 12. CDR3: CASSPVKGGTSDEQYF. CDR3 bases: TGTGCCAGTAGTCCAGTGAAGGGAGGGACTAGCGACGAGCAGTACTTC.

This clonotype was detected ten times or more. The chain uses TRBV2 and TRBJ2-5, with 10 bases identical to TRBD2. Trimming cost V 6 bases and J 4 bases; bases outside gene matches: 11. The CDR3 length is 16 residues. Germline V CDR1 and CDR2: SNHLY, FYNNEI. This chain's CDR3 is CASSPLAGSGGETQYF. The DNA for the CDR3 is TGTGCCAGCAGCCCACTAGCGGGGTCAGGAGGAGAGACCCAGTACTTC.

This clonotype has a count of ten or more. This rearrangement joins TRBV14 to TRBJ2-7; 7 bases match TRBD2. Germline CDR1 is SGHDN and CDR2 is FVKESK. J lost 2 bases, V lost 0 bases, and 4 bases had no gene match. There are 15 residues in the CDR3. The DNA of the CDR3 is TGTGCCAGCAGCCAAGACCCGGGAGGAACCTACGAGCAGTACTTC. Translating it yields CASSQDPGGTYEQYF. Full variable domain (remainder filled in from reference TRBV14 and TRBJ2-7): EAGVTQFPSHSVIEKGQTVTLRCDPISGHDNLYWYRRVMGKEIKFLLHFVKESKQDESGMPNNRFLAERTGGTYSTLKVQPAELEDSGVYFCASSQDPGGTYEQYFGPGTRLTVT.

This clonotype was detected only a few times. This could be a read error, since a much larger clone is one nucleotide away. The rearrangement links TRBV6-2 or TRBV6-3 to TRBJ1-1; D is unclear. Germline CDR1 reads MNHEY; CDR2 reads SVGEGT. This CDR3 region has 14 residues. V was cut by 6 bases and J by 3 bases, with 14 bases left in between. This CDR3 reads CASSPAPLDTEAFF. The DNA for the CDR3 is TGTGCCAGCAGCCCGGCACCTCTGGACACTGAAGCTTTCTTT.

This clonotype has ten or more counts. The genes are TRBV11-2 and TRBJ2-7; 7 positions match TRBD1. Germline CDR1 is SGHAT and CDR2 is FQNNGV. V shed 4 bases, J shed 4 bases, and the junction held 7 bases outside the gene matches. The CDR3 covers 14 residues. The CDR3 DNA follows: TGTGCCAGCAGCTCATATTCGGACAGGTACGAGCAGTACTTC. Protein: CASSSYSDRYEQYF.

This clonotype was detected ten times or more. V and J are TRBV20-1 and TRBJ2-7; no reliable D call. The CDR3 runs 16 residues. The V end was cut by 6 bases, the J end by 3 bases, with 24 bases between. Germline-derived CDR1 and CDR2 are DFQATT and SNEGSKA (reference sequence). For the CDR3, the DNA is TGCAGTGCGCGGACGAATAGACGATCCCCCCACTACGAGCAGTACTTC. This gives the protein CSARTNRRSPHYEQYF.

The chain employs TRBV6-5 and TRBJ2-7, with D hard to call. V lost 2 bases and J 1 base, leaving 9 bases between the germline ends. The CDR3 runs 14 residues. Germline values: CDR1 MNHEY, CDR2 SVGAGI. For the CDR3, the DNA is TGTGCCAGCAGTTACGCAGTACGATCCTACGAGCAGTACTTC. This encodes CASSYAVRSYEQYF.

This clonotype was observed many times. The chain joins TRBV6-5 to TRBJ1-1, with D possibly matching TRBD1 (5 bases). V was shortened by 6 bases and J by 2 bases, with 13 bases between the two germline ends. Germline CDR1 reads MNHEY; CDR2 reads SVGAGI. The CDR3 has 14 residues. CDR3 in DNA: TGTGCCAGCAGAGCCGCTGACAGAAACACTGAAGCTTTCTTT. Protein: CASRAADRNTEAFF.

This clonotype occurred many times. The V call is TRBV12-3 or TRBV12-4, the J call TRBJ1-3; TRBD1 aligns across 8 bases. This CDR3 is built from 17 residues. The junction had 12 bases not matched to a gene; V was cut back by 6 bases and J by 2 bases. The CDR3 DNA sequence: TGTGCCAGCAGGGAAGGACAGGGTTCCCTGGCTGGAAACACCATATATTTT. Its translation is CASREGQGSLAGNTIYF.

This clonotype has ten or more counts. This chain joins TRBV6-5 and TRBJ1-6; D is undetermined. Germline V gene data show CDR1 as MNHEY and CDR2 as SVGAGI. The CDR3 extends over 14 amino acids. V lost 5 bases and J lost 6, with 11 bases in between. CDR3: CASSPLERNSPLHF. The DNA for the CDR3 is TGTGCCAGCAGTCCCTTAGAGCGTAATTCACCCCTCCACTTT.

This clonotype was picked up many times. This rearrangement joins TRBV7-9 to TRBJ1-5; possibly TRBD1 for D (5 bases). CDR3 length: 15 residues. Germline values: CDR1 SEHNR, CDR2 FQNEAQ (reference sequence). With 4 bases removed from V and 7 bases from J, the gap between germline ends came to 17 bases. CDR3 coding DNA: TGTGCCAGCAGCTCCGGGGCAGGGCAGCGGCAGCCCCAGCATTTT. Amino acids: CASSSGAGQRQPQHF.

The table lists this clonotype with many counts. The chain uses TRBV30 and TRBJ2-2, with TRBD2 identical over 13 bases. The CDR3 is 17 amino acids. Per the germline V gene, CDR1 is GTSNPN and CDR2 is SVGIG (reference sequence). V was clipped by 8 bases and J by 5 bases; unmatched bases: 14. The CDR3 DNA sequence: TGTGCCACAGCACTAGCGGGAGGGCCCGGATGGACCGGGGAGCTGTTTTTT. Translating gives CATALAGGPGWTGELFF.

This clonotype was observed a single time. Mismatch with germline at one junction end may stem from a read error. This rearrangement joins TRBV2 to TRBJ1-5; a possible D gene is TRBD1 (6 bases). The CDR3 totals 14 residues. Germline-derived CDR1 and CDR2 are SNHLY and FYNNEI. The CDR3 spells CASSSQGGTQPQRF. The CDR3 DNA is TGTGCCAGCAGTTCTCAAGGGGGGACCCAGCCCCAGCGTTTT. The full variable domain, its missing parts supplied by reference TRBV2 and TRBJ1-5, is EPEVTQTPSHQVTQMGQEVILRCVPISNHLYFYWYRQILGQKVEFLVSFYNNEISEKSEIFDDQFSVERPDGSNFTLKIRSTKLEDSAMYFCASSSQGGTQPQRFGDGTRLSIL.

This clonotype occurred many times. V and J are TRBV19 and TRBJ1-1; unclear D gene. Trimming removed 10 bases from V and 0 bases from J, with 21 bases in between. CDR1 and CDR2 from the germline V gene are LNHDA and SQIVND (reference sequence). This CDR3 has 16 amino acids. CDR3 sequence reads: CANSGFVRSMNTEAFF. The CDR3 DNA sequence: TGTGCCAACTCTGGCTTCGTCAGGAGCATGAACACTGAAGCTTTCTTT.

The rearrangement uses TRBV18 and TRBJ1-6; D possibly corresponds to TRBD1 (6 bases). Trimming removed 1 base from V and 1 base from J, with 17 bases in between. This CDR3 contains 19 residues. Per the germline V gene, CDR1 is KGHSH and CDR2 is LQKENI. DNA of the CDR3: TGTGCCAGCTCACCACTAGAATCTCGGGGGGCGTCCTATAATTCACCCCTCCACTTT. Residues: CASSPLESRGASYNSPLHF.

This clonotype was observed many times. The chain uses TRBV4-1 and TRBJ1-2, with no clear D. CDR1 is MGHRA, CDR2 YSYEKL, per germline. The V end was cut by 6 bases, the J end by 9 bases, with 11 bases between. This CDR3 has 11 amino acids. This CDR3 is CASSSLERYTF. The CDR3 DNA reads TGCGCCAGCAGTAGCTTGGAACGCTACACCTTC.

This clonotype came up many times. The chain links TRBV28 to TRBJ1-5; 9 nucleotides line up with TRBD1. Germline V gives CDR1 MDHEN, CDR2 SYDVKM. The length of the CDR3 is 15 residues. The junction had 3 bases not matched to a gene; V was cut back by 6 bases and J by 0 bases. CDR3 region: CASRQTGGSNQPQHF. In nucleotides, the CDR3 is TGTGCCAGCAGACAGACAGGGGGTAGCAATCAGCCCCAGCATTTT. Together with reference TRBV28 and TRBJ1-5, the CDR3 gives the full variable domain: DVKVTQSSRYLVKRTGEKVFLECVQDMDHENMFWYRQDPGLGLRLIYFSYDVKMKEKGDIPEGYSVSREKKERFSLILESASTNQTSMYLCASRQTGGSNQPQHFGDGTRLSIL.

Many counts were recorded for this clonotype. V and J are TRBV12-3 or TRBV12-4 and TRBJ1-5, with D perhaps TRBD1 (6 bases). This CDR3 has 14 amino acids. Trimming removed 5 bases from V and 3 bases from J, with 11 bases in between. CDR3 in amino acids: CASSPGQTNQPQHF. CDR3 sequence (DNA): TGTGCCAGCAGTCCAGGACAGACCAATCAGCCCCAGCATTTT.

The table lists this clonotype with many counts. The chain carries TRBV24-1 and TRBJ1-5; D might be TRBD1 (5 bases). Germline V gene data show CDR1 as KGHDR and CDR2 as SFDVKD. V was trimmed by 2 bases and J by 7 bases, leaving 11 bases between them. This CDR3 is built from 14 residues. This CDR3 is CATSDSGEAQPQHF. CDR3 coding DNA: TGTGCCACCAGTGATTCGGGGGAGGCCCAGCCCCAGCATTTT.

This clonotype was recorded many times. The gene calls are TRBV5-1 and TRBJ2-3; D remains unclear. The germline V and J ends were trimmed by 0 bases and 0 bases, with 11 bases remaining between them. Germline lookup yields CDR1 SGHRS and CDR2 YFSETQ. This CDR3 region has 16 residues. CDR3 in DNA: TGCGCCAGCAGCTTGGGCCAGCTTTCGAGCACAGATACGCAGTATTTT. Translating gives CASSLGQLSSTDTQYF.

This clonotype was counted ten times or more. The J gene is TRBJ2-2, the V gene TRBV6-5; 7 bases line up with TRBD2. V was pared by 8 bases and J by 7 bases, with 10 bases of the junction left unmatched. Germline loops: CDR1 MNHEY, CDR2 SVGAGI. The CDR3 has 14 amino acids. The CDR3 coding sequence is TGTGCCAGCCATCCAGCGGGGTTAAACGGGGAGCTGTTTTTT. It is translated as CASHPAGLNGELFF.

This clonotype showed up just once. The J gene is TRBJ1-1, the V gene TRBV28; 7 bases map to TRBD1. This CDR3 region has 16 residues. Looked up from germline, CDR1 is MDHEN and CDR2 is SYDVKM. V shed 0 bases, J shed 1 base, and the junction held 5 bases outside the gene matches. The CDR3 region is CASSLWTGNANTEAFF. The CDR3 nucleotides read TGTGCCAGCAGTTTATGGACAGGGAATGCGAACACTGAAGCTTTCTTT.

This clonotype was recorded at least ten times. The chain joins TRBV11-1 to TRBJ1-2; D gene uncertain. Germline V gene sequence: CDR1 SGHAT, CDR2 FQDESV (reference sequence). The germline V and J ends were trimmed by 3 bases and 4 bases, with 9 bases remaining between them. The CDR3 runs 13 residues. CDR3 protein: CASSLPGSYGYTF. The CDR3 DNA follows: TGTGCCAGCAGCTTGCCGGGGAGCTATGGCTACACCTTC. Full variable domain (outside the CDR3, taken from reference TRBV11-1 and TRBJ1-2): EAEVAQSPRYKITEKSQAVAFWCDPISGHATLYWYRQILGQGPELLVQFQDESVVDDSQLPKDRFSAERLKGVDSTLKIQPAELGDSAMYLCASSLPGSYGYTFGSGTRLTVV.

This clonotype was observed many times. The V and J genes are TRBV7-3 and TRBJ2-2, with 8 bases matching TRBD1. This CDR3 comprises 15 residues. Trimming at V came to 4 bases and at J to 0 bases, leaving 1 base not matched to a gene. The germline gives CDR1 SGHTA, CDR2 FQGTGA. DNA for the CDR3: TGTGCCAGCAGCTCACAGGGGGCGAACACCGGGGAGCTGTTTTTT. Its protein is CASSSQGANTGELFF.

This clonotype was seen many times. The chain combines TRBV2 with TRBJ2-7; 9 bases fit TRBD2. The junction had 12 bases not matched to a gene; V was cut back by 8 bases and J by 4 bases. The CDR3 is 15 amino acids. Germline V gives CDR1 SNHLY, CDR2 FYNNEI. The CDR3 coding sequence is TGTGCCAGCGGAACGGTAGCGGGGGCCTTGTACGAGCAGTACTTC. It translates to CASGTVAGALYEQYF.